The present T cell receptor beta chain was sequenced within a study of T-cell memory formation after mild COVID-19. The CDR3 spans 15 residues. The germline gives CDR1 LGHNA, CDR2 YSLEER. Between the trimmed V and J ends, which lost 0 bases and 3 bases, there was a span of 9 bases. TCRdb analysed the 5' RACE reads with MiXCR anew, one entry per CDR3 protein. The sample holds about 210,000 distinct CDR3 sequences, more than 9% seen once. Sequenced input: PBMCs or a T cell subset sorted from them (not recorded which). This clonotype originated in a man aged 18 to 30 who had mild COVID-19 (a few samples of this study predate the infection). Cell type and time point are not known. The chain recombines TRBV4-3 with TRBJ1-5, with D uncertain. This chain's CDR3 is CASSQDQQNNQPQHF. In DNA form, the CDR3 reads TGCGCCAGCAGCCAAGATCAACAAAACAATCAGCCCCAGCATTTT.